The sequence of this T cell receptor (beta chain) was determined in a study of blood T cell repertoires in COVID-19. On the study more broadly: Both acute and convalescent COVID-19 samples were obtained from the United States, Italy and Spain. T cells, B-cell-depleted T cells, or PBMCs supplied cDNA or gDNA.

Authors' data handling: Reference gene primer amplification gave nucleated cell count estimates. Data came from immunoSEQ multiplex PCR; TCRdb stores just in-frame clones and leaves some out. V and J calls and clone size are those listed in that table; D and trimming were worked out from the DNA. This table has 150,000 or so clones, more than 70% appearing once. CDR3 size: 14 residues. Germline CDR1 and CDR2: SGHTA and FQGNSA. Trimming shortened V by 5 bases and J by 6 bases, and 13 bases separated the two germline ends. Input material: peripheral blood. The source of this sequence is a man between 50 and 59 years old with active or convalescent COVID-19. The chain is built from TRBV7-2 and TRBJ2-2; the D gene is possibly TRBD2 (6 bases). CDR3 DNA sequence: TGTGCCAGCAGCCGGGACTTTTCCGCCGGGGAGCTGTTTTTT. It codes for CASSRDFSAGELFF.